This T cell receptor (beta chain) came from a study of CD8 T cells in ankylosing spondylitis (dated by TCRdb to about 2017). Notes on the research overall: To find TCR variants linked to disease, the study profiled T cell receptor beta repertoires in ankylosing spondylitis patients and healthy donors. The full study cohort comprised around 25 ankylosing spondylitis patients and over a hundred healthy donors. Samples of peripheral blood were taken, and for ankylosing spondylitis patients, synovial fluid was collected as well. Study-level results and caveats: Some motif variants were previously reported in synovial fluid and blood of reactive arthritis patients, suggesting common disease-initiation mechanisms. A CD8+ phenotype was shown by the disease-linked clones, which were found at relatively low frequencies in peripheral blood. Blood from ankylosing spondylitis patients appeared to be characterized by a TCR beta motif composed of eight highly homologous amino acid variants. The disease-linked clones were reported to be significantly enriched in matched synovial fluid samples from ankylosing spondylitis patients.

Sequencing instrument: Illumina HiSeq 2500. TCR beta libraries were prepared by quantitative 5'-RACE with molecular barcodes. The authors' analysis ran thus. To identify disease-linked TCR variants, a new computational method was used, one built on a probabilistic model of VDJ rearrangement. TCRdb trimmed public reads at Q25 via fastp, called clones via MiXCR and kept in-frame beta chains. CDR3 protein sequences are deduplicated, and each keeps its most common genes and DNA. The V and J calls follow TCRdb's processing rather than the paper's. This sample is represented by roughly 440,000 distinct CDR3 sequences; 15% to 20% of them were singletons. The ten largest clones add up to 1% of the sample. This clonotype was counted a few times. Its antigen specificity is not known. There are no base qualities to consult, and no much larger clone falls within one base. Trimming removed 8 bases from V and 0 bases from J, leaving 11 bases between the germline ends. From the cysteine through the phenylalanine, the CDR3 covers 13 amino acids. The DNA shown is the 39-base CDR3, in frame from base 1. The germline V gene sets CDR1 to MGHDK and CDR2 to SYGVNS.

The specimen was blood, either unsorted or a sorted T cell fraction (not recorded which). This sequence uses TRBV25-1 and TRBJ2-7; the D gene is possibly TRBD1, with 5 bases matching. The receptor comes from a male donor with ankylosing spondylitis. The CDR3 reads CASLRDSSYEQYF. The DNA sequence is as follows: TGTGCCAGCTTACGAGACAGCTCCTACGAGCAGTACTTC.